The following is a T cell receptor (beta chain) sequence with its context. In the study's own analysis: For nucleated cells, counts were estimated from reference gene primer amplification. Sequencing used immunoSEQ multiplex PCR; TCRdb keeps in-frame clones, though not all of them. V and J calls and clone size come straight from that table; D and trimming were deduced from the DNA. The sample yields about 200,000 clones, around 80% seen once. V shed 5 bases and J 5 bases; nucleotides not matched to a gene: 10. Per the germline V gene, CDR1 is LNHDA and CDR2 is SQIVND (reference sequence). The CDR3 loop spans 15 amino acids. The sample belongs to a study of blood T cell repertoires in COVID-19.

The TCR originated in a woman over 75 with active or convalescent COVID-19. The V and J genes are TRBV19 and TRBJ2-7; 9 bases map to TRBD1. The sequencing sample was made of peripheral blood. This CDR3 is CASSPVGQGSNEQYF. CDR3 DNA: TGTGCCAGTAGTCCGGTTGGACAGGGGAGTAACGAGCAGTACTTC.